The source of this TCR beta chain is a study of cytomegalovirus exposure and HLA in healthy donors. The CDR3 extends over 15 amino acids. Germline CDR1 and CDR2: SGHDN and FVKESK. Between the trimmed V and J ends, which lost 1 base and 3 bases, there was a span of 12 bases. This PCR relied on a set of 60 Vbeta primers and 13 Jbeta primers. Method: immunoSEQ multiplex PCR; TCRdb's copy keeps in-frame clones and lacks some. This repertoire includes some 56,000 clones. Comment on this clone: Antigen specificity is unknown.

Study-wide findings and caveats: Reportedly, cytomegalovirus status was diagnosed with high sensitivity and specificity. It was reported that TCR beta sequences correctly inferred the HLA-A and HLA-B alleles for most subjects. Of the V segments, some could not be distinguished, including TRBV6-2 and TRBV6-3, and were excluded. A reported reduction in N-insertions relative to the approximately 670-donor mean was seen in an Asian-associated ancestry cluster in a later analysis.

The TCR was taken from a woman under 40 in good health and CMV-seropositive. The V gene is TRBV14, the J gene TRBJ1-2; unclear D gene. Sequences were obtained from PBMCs. The CDR3 DNA reads as TGTGCCAGCAGCCAAGTAGGGAGTGCGGACTATGGCTACACCTTC. Translated: CASSQVGSADYGYTF.